Listed below are T cell receptor beta chains from one sample, sequenced in a study of human T cells and chemical hapten exposure. In TCRdb, the RACE reads were re-called with MiXCR into one record per CDR3 protein. The repertoire includes 200,000 to 300,000 distinct CDR3 sequences, approximately 8.4% of them detected once, and 2.3% sits in the top ten. This material consisted of whole blood, taken in connection with sensitization to the hapten diphenylcyclopropenone (DPC). The origin of the receptors is a woman between 40 and 55 years old with alopecia areata. Some clones in this sample may be carry-over from other donors' samples. Each CDR3 is given without its conserved first and last residue. The order of the fields is CDR3 protein, V gene.

ASSVGLAANTGELF	TRBV9
SARVPNTAYEQY	TRBV20-1
ASSLSLRDRLSGANVLT	TRBV27
ASSIGRGHTEAF	TRBV7-2
ASSLTGEPYEQY	TRBV11-1
SARGYRTGANVLT	TRBV20-1
ASASGTSATDTQY	TRBV28
ASSQGTGILTDTQY	TRBV4-3
ASSHLGDRADQPQH	TRBV6-1
ASSPPSANTQY	TRBV7-9
ASSWVSSGSHEQY	TRBV7-9
ASSLAPGHSWPGELF	TRBV12-3/TRBV12-4
SARDFPAEYGYT	TRBV20-1
ASTDGTSGRAQQF	TRBV6-2/TRBV6-3
ASSRTGVSPGELF	TRBV19
SAIDTATDTQY	TRBV20-1
ASSPGYVNTEAF	TRBV16
ASTQDRAGPNTEAF	TRBV4-1
ASSQEGVRGWRETQY	TRBV4-1
ASSLVGGSGANVLT	TRBV4-2
ASSQYTWEQVDTGELF	TRBV23-1
ASSSGTRNEKLF	TRBV6-5
SASAADTQY	TRBV20-1
SARESSVGEQF	TRBV20-1
ASSPGSLAGAGEQF	TRBV28
ASSQGAGGGYEQY	TRBV7-6
ASRPWSSGELF	TRBV7-9
ASNSVGRGYEQY	TRBV27
SAAGTSGRAVDEQF	TRBV20-1
ASSLGASGPTDTQY	TRBV11-2
ASSGSVHNEQF	TRBV14
ASSPPNRGKTEAF	TRBV18
ASSGRGVGNTIY	TRBV6-1
ASSPSAFPNYGYT	TRBV4-1
ASSQVAGGPYEQY	TRBV3-1
ASSYIGPAAETQY	TRBV6-5
ASSQGDRQNTGELF	TRBV4-3
ASSPSTSPLH	TRBV7-9
ASRVYPRGGLAGGRSYNEQF	TRBV12-3/TRBV12-4
ASSPQYSNQPQH	TRBV18
ASSTRDRLGTEAF	TRBV5-1
ASRTPLNGLQTETQY	TRBV28
ASSAGLANTEAF	TRBV9
SGTGGGSYEQY	TRBV20-1
ASTDRPGVSNQPQH	TRBV27
ASSLDRSPLH	TRBV7-2
ASSQGFETQY	TRBV12-3/TRBV12-4
ASSLKAGRPPTGELF	TRBV7-3
ASSKGGVQGPNPYNEQF	TRBV21-1